This TCR beta chain was captured by sequencing in a study of blood T cell repertoires in COVID-19. Study context: Material from acute and convalescent COVID-19 was sourced from the United States, Italy and Spain. T cells, B-cell-depleted T cells, or PBMCs provided the cDNA or gDNA that served as material.

The CDR3 runs to 12 residues. Trimming cost V 1 base and J 4 bases, with 4 bases left between them. Germline V gene sequence: CDR1 ENHRY, CDR2 SYGVKD. Authors' methods: Scientists estimated how many nucleated cells there were by amplifying reference gene primers. Measured with immunoSEQ multiplex PCR; TCRdb has only the in-frame clones, and not every one. The V and J calls and the clone size are those of that table, but D and trimming were determined from the DNA. The data contain 130,000 to 150,000 clones, roughly 90% of them singletons. The sequencing input was peripheral blood. V is TRBV10-3 and J is TRBJ2-5; the D is unclear. The sequence was collected from a human donor in a cohort sampled during active COVID-19. The DNA for the CDR3 is TGTGCCATCAGTGAGTTATTAGAGACCCAGTACTTC. Its protein is CAISELLETQYF.